The 27 T cell receptor beta chains below all came from one sample that was sequenced in a study of blood T cell repertoires in COVID-19. Clones were sequenced by immunoSEQ multiplex PCR, and TCRdb holds only the in-frame ones, with some missing. This sample carries a few hundred thousand clones, 85% of them seen once, and the ten largest clones take around 2.3%. Material for sequencing was PBMCs or T cells enriched from blood (not recorded which). The origin of the receptors is a woman aged 50 to 65 who had recovered from COVID-19.

With respect to this clone: Other DNA sequences within the sample encode an identical CDR3. The V gene is TRBV19, the J gene TRBJ1-5; the match to TRBD1 covers 7 bases. CDR3 length: 14 residues. Unmatched junction bases numbered 5, after V lost 2 bases and J lost 7 bases. Germline V gene data show CDR1 as LNHDA and CDR2 as SQIVND (reference sequence). The CDR3 sequence is CASSIWTGDQPQHF. The CDR3, as DNA: TGTGCCAGTAGTATATGGACAGGAGACCAGCCCCAGCATTTT.

V usage is TRBV2 and J usage is TRBJ1-1, with 7 bases matching TRBD1. J gave up 1 base and V 9 bases, and 2 bases lay outside the gene matches. The CDR3 totals 12 residues. Germline-derived CDR1 and CDR2 are SNHLY and FYNNEI. The CDR3 here is CARGTENTEAFF. The CDR3, as DNA: TGTGCCAGGGGGACAGAGAACACTGAAGCTTTCTTT.

The chain couples TRBV7-2 to TRBJ1-5; TRBD1 agrees at 9 bases. V shed 1 base and J 4 bases; nucleotides not matched to a gene: 5. The germline CDR1 and CDR2 sequences are SGHTA and FQGNSA. This CDR3 region has 16 residues. This chain's CDR3 is CASSLGTGVWNQPQHF. CDR3 DNA sequence: TGTGCCAGCAGCTTAGGGACAGGGGTTTGGAATCAGCCCCAGCATTTT.

The chain recombines TRBV10-3 with TRBJ2-7, with D possibly being TRBD2 (5 bases). This CDR3 region has 12 residues. V lost 6 bases to trimming and J lost 2 bases, with 8 bases between them. In germline, CDR1 is ENHRY, CDR2 SYGVKD. In nucleotides, the CDR3 is TGTGCCATCAGGGGAGTCACCTACGAGCAGTACTTC. This codes for CAIRGVTYEQYF.

J is TRBJ2-5 and V is TRBV10-3; perhaps TRBD2 as D (5 bases). Trimming left V 0 bases short and J 5 bases short, with 10 bases between. Germline V gene sequence: CDR1 ENHRY, CDR2 SYGVKD. The CDR3 length is 14 residues. The CDR3 loop is CAISESGRGETQYF. CDR3 DNA sequence: TGTGCCATCAGTGAGTCAGGACGCGGGGAGACCCAGTACTTC.

CDR3 sequence reads: CASSRGTGSNQPQHF. The CDR3 DNA follows: TGTGCCAGCAGCCGCGGGACAGGGAGCAATCAGCCCCAGCATTTT. The chain carries TRBV3-1 (or the pseudogene TRBV3-2) and TRBJ1-5; 9 bases fit TRBD1. Germline assignment: CDR1 LGHDT and CDR2 YNNKEL (reference sequence). J was trimmed by 1 base and V by 4 bases; bases with no gene match: 2. This CDR3 spans 15 amino acids.

This rearrangement joins TRBV5-6 to TRBJ2-1, with a weak D call TRBD1 (5 bases). V was clipped by 3 bases and J by 5 bases, with 12 bases between them. Germline CDR1 is SGHDT and CDR2 is YYEEEE. This CDR3 contains 14 residues. CDR3 residues: CASSYDRHNNEQFF. CDR3 coding DNA: TGTGCCAGCAGCTATGACAGACACAACAATGAGCAGTTCTTC.

The chain couples TRBV14 to TRBJ2-1; 10 nucleotides line up with TRBD2. Per the germline V gene, CDR1 is SGHDN and CDR2 is FVKESK. V trimming: 4 bases; J trimming: 13 bases; junction bases outside the gene matches: 7. The CDR3 loop spans 13 amino acids. CDR3 protein: CASSRGSSGRQFF. CDR3 nucleotide sequence: TGTGCCAGCAGCCGTGGGTCTAGCGGGAGACAGTTCTTC.

This chain uses TRBV9 with TRBJ2-3; 7 bases agree with TRBD1. From germline, CDR1 is SGDLS and CDR2 YYNGEE. The CDR3 has 17 amino acids. V gave up 3 bases and J gave up 0 bases; unmatched junction bases: 10. For the CDR3, the DNA is TGTGCCAGCAGCGCAATCACAGGGGACGGGAGCACAGATACGCAGTATTTT. Translation: CASSAITGDGSTDTQYF.

The V and J genes are TRBV7-3 and TRBJ2-1; D possibly corresponds to TRBD1 (6 bases). The CDR3 runs 16 residues. V lost 2 bases and J lost 2, with 13 bases in between. Germline V gene lookup returns CDR1 SGHTA and CDR2 FQGTGA. CDR3 nucleotides: TGTGCCAGCAGCTTACAGGGGCGGTCTACCTACAATGAGCAGTTCTTC. It specifies CASSLQGRSTYNEQFF.

This clone showed up just once. V gene TRBV9 combines with J gene TRBJ2-1; 10 bases are shared with TRBD2. The CDR3 has 18 amino acids. The junction had 16 bases not matched to a gene; V was cut back by 1 base and J by 9 bases. From germline, CDR1 is SGDLS and CDR2 YYNGEE. Written as DNA, the CDR3 is TGTGCCAGCAGCGTACTTCCCGATGGGGCTAGCGGGGGCCGTGAGCAGTTCTTC. Encoded protein: CASSVLPDGASGGREQFF. Full variable domain (outside the CDR3, taken from reference TRBV9 and TRBJ2-1): DSGVTQTPKHLITATGQRVTLRCSPRSGDLSVYWYQQSLDQGLQFLIQYYNGEERAKGNILERFSAQQFPDLHSELNLSSLELGDSALYFCASSVLPDGASGGREQFFGPGTRLTVL.

The V and J genes are TRBV18 and TRBJ2-7; weak D call: TRBD1 (6 bases). The germline V gene encodes CDR1 KGHSH and CDR2 LQKENI. The length of the CDR3 is 13 residues. Trimming removed 3 bases at V and 6 bases at J, with 12 bases between. This CDR3 reads CASSPPGESEQYF. The CDR3 DNA sequence: TGTGCCAGCTCACCCCCAGGGGAGAGCGAGCAGTACTTC.

This clone has only one observation. This chain connects TRBV11-2 to TRBJ2-1, with 7 bases matching TRBD1. Germline-derived CDR1 and CDR2 are SGHAT and FQNNGV. The CDR3 runs to 15 residues. V shed 4 bases and J 7 bases; nucleotides not matched to a gene: 10. The CDR3 nucleotides read TGTGCCAGCAGCTACAGGGGTGGGGGCCAGAATGAGCAGTTCTTC. It codes for CASSYRGGGQNEQFF.

Comments on this clone: The junction departs from the called germline gene at one end, perhaps through a read error. The gene calls are TRBV3-1 (or the pseudogene TRBV3-2) and TRBJ2-5; 8 bases match TRBD2. Germline V gene data show CDR1 as LGHDT and CDR2 as YNNKEL (reference sequence). The CDR3 has 16 amino acids. The CDR3 nucleotides read TGTGCCAGCAGCCAAGCCTCAGCGGGGGAGGGGAGACCCCACTACTTC. Its translation: CASSQASAGEGRPHYF.

V and J are TRBV28 and TRBJ1-1, with D perhaps TRBD1 (5 bases). From germline, CDR1 is MDHEN and CDR2 SYDVKM. V was clipped by 5 bases and J by 2 bases, with 9 bases between them. The CDR3 length is 13 residues. CDR3 protein: CASSRGRNTEAFF. As DNA, the CDR3 is TGTGCCAGCAGTCGGGGGAGAAACACTGAAGCTTTCTTT.

The chain links TRBV3-1 (or the pseudogene TRBV3-2) to TRBJ2-2; TRBD2 agrees at 14 bases. In germline, CDR1 is LGHDT, CDR2 YNNKEL (reference sequence). V gave up 5 bases and J gave up 7 bases; unmatched junction bases: 6. The CDR3 sequence is 16 residues long. CDR3 sequence (DNA): TGTGCCAGCAGCTACGGGACTAGCGGGAGAATCGGGGAGCTGTTTTTT. It codes for CASSYGTSGRIGELFF.

The CDR3: CASSVEAGGPPGTDTQYF. CDR3 DNA sequence: TGTGCCAGCAGCGTAGAAGCGGGGGGGCCCCCTGGCACAGATACGCAGTATTTT. The chain recombines TRBV9 with TRBJ2-3; the match to TRBD2 covers 10 bases. CDR3 length: 18 amino acids. Per the germline V gene, CDR1 is SGDLS and CDR2 is YYNGEE. With 0 bases clipped from V and 1 base from J, the junction kept 8 bases outside the gene matches.

V and J are TRBV3-1 (or the pseudogene TRBV3-2) and TRBJ2-7; D not resolved. The CDR3 spans 12 residues. V lost 1 base, J lost 7 bases, and 8 bases lay in between. CDR1 and CDR2 (germline): LGHDT, YNNKEL (reference sequence). Written as DNA, the CDR3 is TGTGCCAGCAGCCAAGGATCACTTGAGCAGTACTTC. Translating gives CASSQGSLEQYF.

The CDR3 DNA sequence: TGTGCCAGCAGTTACCTGGGACAGGGCCTTTCACCCCTCCACTTT. The encoded protein is CASSYLGQGLSPLHF. The chain is built from TRBV6-5 and TRBJ1-6, with 9 bases that match TRBD1. Germline V gene lookup returns CDR1 MNHEY and CDR2 SVGAGI. The CDR3 is made up of 15 amino acids. J was trimmed by 9 bases and V by 2 bases; bases with no gene match: 5.

The chain uses TRBV25-1 and TRBJ1-1, with 7 bases fitting TRBD1. The CDR3 is made up of 14 amino acids. Germline V gives CDR1 MGHDK, CDR2 SYGVNS. The ends lost 7 bases at V and 4 bases at J; junction bases unmatched: 9. CDR3 region: CASIPTGSGTEAFF. The CDR3 nucleotides read TGTGCCAGCATTCCGACAGGGTCGGGCACTGAAGCTTTCTTT.

The rearrangement joins TRBV19 to TRBJ1-5; the match to TRBD1 covers 12 bases. CDR1 is LNHDA, CDR2 SQIVND, per germline (reference sequence). The V segment lost 6 bases and the J segment 6 bases; nucleotides outside the gene matches: 9. The CDR3 sequence is 16 residues long. CDR3 in amino acids: CASSSRGQGAGQPQHF. For the CDR3, the DNA is TGTGCCAGTAGCTCTCGGGGACAGGGGGCTGGTCAGCCCCAGCATTTT.

The chain combines TRBV10-3 with TRBJ1-2; D possibly corresponds to TRBD1 (5 bases). CDR3 length: 13 residues. From germline, CDR1 is ENHRY and CDR2 SYGVKD. Trimming pared 4 bases from V and 6 bases from J, leaving 12 bases between. The CDR3 is CAISGVWGDGYTF. The CDR3 nucleotides read TGTGCCATCAGTGGGGTATGGGGGGATGGCTACACCTTC.

The CDR3 coding sequence is TGTGCCAGCAGTGAAGCTCAACAGCGGCCTTTACGAAACACCATATATTTT. This codes for CASSEAQQRPLRNTIYF. The chain links TRBV6-1 to TRBJ1-3; D gene unclear. This CDR3 comprises 17 residues. V lost 0 bases to trimming and J lost 5 bases, with 17 bases between them. CDR1 and CDR2 (germline): MNHNS, SASEGT.

The chain uses TRBV28 and TRBJ2-7, with a possible D match to TRBD1 (6 bases). CDR1 and CDR2 (germline): MDHEN, SYDVKM. Trimming pared 8 bases from V and 4 bases from J, leaving 24 bases between. CDR3 length: 16 amino acids. Here the CDR3 reads CASRPITGTPTYEQYF. The CDR3 region has the DNA TGTGCCAGCCGACCAATCACAGGGACACCGACTTACGAGCAGTACTTC.

This clone has a handful of counts. The J gene is TRBJ2-2, the V gene TRBV2; 7 nucleotides line up with TRBD1. The CDR3 runs to 14 residues. J gave up 4 bases and V 6 bases, and 5 bases lay outside the gene matches. CDR1 and CDR2 from the germline V gene are SNHLY and FYNNEI. The CDR3 nucleotides are TGTGCCAGCAGGCTGACAGGGCCCACCGGGGAGCTGTTTTTT. Protein sequence: CASRLTGPTGELFF.

The gene calls are TRBV6-5 and TRBJ1-5; D gene uncertain. The CDR3 length is 12 residues. Germline CDR1 reads MNHEY; CDR2 reads SVGAGI. Trimming removed 6 bases from V and 5 bases from J, with 8 bases in between. The CDR3 reads CASRDFYQPQHF. Here the CDR3 DNA reads TGTGCCAGCAGGGACTTCTATCAGCCCCAGCATTTT.

V and J are TRBV14 and TRBJ2-5, with TRBD2 matching 14 bases. In germline, CDR1 is SGHDN, CDR2 FVKESK. The V gene end was trimmed by 3 bases and the J gene end by 0 bases; junction bases not matched to a gene: 3. The CDR3 is 17 amino acids. This CDR3 is CASSHRTSGRYQETQYF. The CDR3 region has the DNA TGTGCCAGCAGCCACCGGACTAGCGGGAGGTACCAAGAGACCCAGTACTTC.